This T cell receptor beta chain came from a study of shared clonotypes between healthy human individuals (dated by TCRdb to 2020 to 2022). A note on the overall study: The cohort included three men and a couple of women between 18 and 49 years of age. To estimate repertoire size and how much clonotypes are shared between individuals, the study performed deep sequencing of blood TCR repertoires from five healthy adults. Different laboratories and diverse techniques were used to prepare libraries and sequence TCR repertoires, to increase sequencing depth and limit assay-specific biases. Between about 0.9 and 8.9 billion PBMCs per donor were obtained by leukapheresis.

The CDR3 runs 16 amino acids, cysteine and phenylalanine included. Solely the CDR3 DNA is kept, with 48 bases framed from the first base. A distance of 15 bases separates the germline ends of V and J, which lose 6 bases and 0 bases respectively. The germline V gene provides CDR1 MDHEN and CDR2 SYDVKM. The donors were healthy, HIV-negative adults who had no recently reported acute infections or vaccinations. All donors were Caucasian adults living in Nashville, Tennessee, USA. For unsorted samples, approximately 84 million PBMCs were counted, and genomic DNA was extracted using the QIAamp DNA Blood Mini kit. Blood was obtained by leukapheresis, after which PBMCs were separated by Ficoll-Histopaque density gradient centrifugation and cryopreserved in liquid nitrogen vapor phase. TCR CDR3 regions were amplified from genomic DNA by multiplex PCR using the deep immunoSEQ assay. For each cell subset, the extracted genomic DNA was distributed evenly across all wells of several immunoSEQ 96-well plates, and each plate served as one replicate. For unsorted PBMC, roughly 330 ng of genomic DNA, equivalent to tens of thousands of T cell genomes, went into each replicate PCR. Unsorted PBMC genomic DNA was sequenced across ten immunoSEQ deep assay plates. The purified libraries were quantified using a Qubit 3.0 fluorometer, sized with a Bioanalyzer 2100, and then quantified again using the KAPA Library Quantification kit. A separate single-read 150-cycle Illumina NextSeq 550 flow cell was used to sequence each immunoSEQ 96-well plate. Per the source publication's procedure: The immunoSEQ output contained only junctional sequences without quality scores, so filtering could not match that applied to full-length reads. Sequences were annotated with PyIR, a Python wrapper for IgBLAST v1.9, and V/J genes and CDR3 were assigned using IMGT germline references. Reads with weak V/J assignments (E-value above 1e-6), missing CDR3, stop codons, out-of-frame junctions, or ambiguous translated residues were removed. V3J clonotypes were defined by identical inferred V gene, J gene, and CDR3 amino acid sequence. Percentage overlap between repertoires was computed as shared unique clonotypes divided by the size of the smaller repertoire. RTK rarefaction, the Chao1 estimator, and Recon v2.1 estimates of unobserved clonotypes were used to assess repertoire richness. Here the immuneACCESS table is served through TCRdb, limited to in-frame sequences with V and J called. Missing clones are a known gap in these copies; in checked studies unresolved V genes cover under half, and the rest lacks a known reason. For V, J and clone size, that table is used; D and trimming come from the DNA. Recorded for this sample are hundreds of thousands of clones; around 79% of them occurred a single time. The ten top clones hold roughly an eighth of the sample.

Points the paper makes about the study in general: The small number of donors limited the genetic and exposure-history diversity represented. Based on pairwise subsampling, the degree of clonotype sharing among donors was expected to be affected by sequencing depth. Sampling was limited to blood, and TCR repertoires in tissue likely differ from TCR repertoires in blood.

In regard to this clone: Its antigen is not yet known. One base away there is no much larger clone; base qualities are not given.

Recombination joined TRBV28 with TRBJ2-1; the D element might be TRBD1 or TRBD2, as each aligns at 5 bases. This receptor was identified in a middle-aged woman in good health. Some clones in this sample may be carry-over from other donors' samples. Source material: PBMCs. The nucleotide sequence reads TGTGCCAGCAGACGAGGGGATATGGGCTCCTACAATGAGCAGTTCTTC. Translated, this is CASRRGDMGSYNEQFF.